The 2 T cell receptor beta chains presented below share a single source sample, sequenced in a study of regulatory and conventional T cells in RAG deficiency. Here immunoSEQ multiplex PCR was the method, and the copy in TCRdb shows in-frame clones only, minus some. In the table there are 9,000 to 15,000 clones, approximately 94% of which are singletons. The sorted regulatory T cells were CD4+, CD25-high and CD127-low, with genomic DNA sequenced. Separately, the same data were catalogued under a study of regulatory T cells. That investigation notes: Primers: 52 TRBV forward and 13 TRBJ reverse.

The material sequenced was CD127- CD25+ CD4+ Tregs sorted from blood. Receptor source: a human donor in good health.

This clone was picked up one time. At one end the junction does not follow the germline gene, possibly because of a read error. The chain joins TRBV28 to TRBJ2-5, with 9 nucleotides matching TRBD1. Looked up from germline, CDR1 is MDHEN and CDR2 is SYDVKM. The CDR3 is 12 residues long. CDR3 DNA sequence: TGTGCCAGCAGCCTACCGGGACAGGGCAAGGACTTC. Protein: CASSLPGQGKDF.

This sequence joins TRBV28 and TRBJ2-7; D not certain. Germline CDR1 is MDHEN and CDR2 is SYDVKM. V was trimmed by 6 bases and J by 3 bases, leaving 9 bases between them. CDR3 length: 12 amino acids. The CDR3 nucleotides are TGTGCCAGCAGCTCCCAGATCTACGAGCAGTACTTC. Amino acids: CASSSQIYEQYF.